This TCR beta chain was sequenced in a study of control samples from healthy donors and cancer patients. Germline loops: CDR1 LNHNV, CDR2 YYDKDF (reference sequence). CDR3 length: 15 amino acids. Trimming left V 5 bases short and J 3 bases short, with 16 bases between. TCRdb's table, derived via immunoSEQ multiplex PCR, lists solely in-frame clones and lacks some. In the table there are tens of thousands of clones, approximately 90% of which are singletons. This receptor was identified in a woman under 30 in good health. This chain uses TRBV15 with TRBJ1-1; TRBD1 is a possible D gene (5 bases). Sequencing was carried out using blood. The CDR3 nucleotides are TGTGCCACCAGCCACAAGGTGGGGGTCGACACTGAAGCTTTCTTT. Residues: CATSHKVGVDTEAFF.